The rows below give T cell receptor beta chains drawn from one sample of a study of neurological immune-mediated disorders. Via MiXCR, TCRdb re-called the 5' RACE reads, giving one row per CDR3 protein. The sample lists under 25,000 distinct CDR3 sequences; roughly 2.6% were seen once. The sequencing input was PBMCs. The source of these receptors is a woman under 30 with multiple sclerosis. Both conserved end residues are part of each CDR3. A D gene is named only where the DNA matches it firmly. Clone size, where shown, is once, few, many, or a class for clones that have expanded.

j_call clone_size d_call v_call cdr3_length cdr3_aa cdr3_nt
TRBJ2-1 many - TRBV20-1 17 CSARRETRAHSYNEQFF TGCAGTGCTCGGAGGGAGACCAGGGCTCACTCCTACAATGAGCAGTTCTTC
TRBJ2-5 many - TRBV20-1 12 CSARSSAETQYF TGCAGTGCTAGGAGTAGCGCTGAGACCCAGTACTTC
TRBJ2-5 many - TRBV20-1 12 CSAVWGAETQYF TGCAGTGCCGTCTGGGGGGCAGAGACCCAGTACTTC
TRBJ1-2 many - TRBV14 11 CASSQGDGYTF TGTGCCAGCAGCCAGGGGGATGGCTACACCTTC
TRBJ2-6 many TRBD1 TRBV20-1 17 CSASPAGGQAGANVLTF TGCAGTGCTAGTCCCGCAGGGGGTCAGGCTGGGGCCAACGTCCTGACTTTC
TRBJ2-1 many - TRBV11-3 17 CASSLDLSQSSYNEQFF TGTGCCAGCAGCTTAGATTTAAGCCAAAGCTCCTACAATGAGCAGTTCTTC
TRBJ2-5 many - TRBV20-1 13 CSASRYGLETQYF TGCAGTGCTAGTCGTTACGGTTTGGAGACCCAGTACTTC
TRBJ1-5 many - TRBV20-1 15 CSARSRDGRNQPQHF TGCAGTGCTAGAAGCCGGGACGGACGCAATCAGCCCCAGCATTTT
TRBJ1-2 - TRBD1 TRBV7-2 15 CASSLARGGVYGYTF TGTGCCAGCAGCTTAGCGCGAGGGGGCGTCTATGGCTACACCTTC
TRBJ2-1 many TRBD2 TRBV7-6 13 CASSFGTNNEQFF TGTGCCAGCAGCTTCGGGACTAACAATGAGCAGTTCTTC
TRBJ2-2 medium-sized TRBD2 TRBV20-1 16 CSARSSAGAYTGELFF TGCAGTGCTAGATCTTCTGCGGGAGCGTACACCGGGGAGCTGTTTTTT
TRBJ1-1 many - TRBV20-1 13 CSAKQAPNTEAFF TGCAGTGCTAAACAGGCCCCGAACACTGAAGCTTTCTTT
TRBJ1-1 few - TRBV20-1 14 CSARVGRQNTEAFF TGCAGTGCTAGGGTGGGACGGCAGAACACTGAAGCTTTCTTT
TRBJ1-4 many TRBD1 TRBV28 14 CASSLQGEMEKLFF TGTGCCAGCAGTTTGCAGGGGGAAATGGAAAAACTGTTTTTT
TRBJ1-3 few - TRBV7-9 15 CASSPGPVSGNTIYF TGTGCCAGCAGCCCCGGACCGGTCTCTGGAAACACCATATATTTT
TRBJ1-1 many TRBD1 TRBV5-1 14 CASSLLGTGFEAFF TGCGCCAGCAGCCTCCTCGGGACAGGATTTGAAGCTTTCTTT
TRBJ2-1 many TRBD2 TRBV5-1 14 CASSPETSGRSQFF TGCGCCAGCAGCCCGGAGACTAGCGGGAGATCGCAGTTCTTC
TRBJ2-3 many - TRBV7-2 14 CASSFTGAVDTQYF TGTGCCAGCAGCTTTACGGGAGCGGTAGATACGCAGTATTTT
TRBJ1-5 few - TRBV7-2 13 CATENIKGQPQHF TGTGCCACCGAAAATATTAAGGGTCAGCCCCAGCATTTT
TRBJ2-7 many TRBD1 TRBV20-1 15 CSAREEGTGSYEQYF TGCAGTGCTAGAGAAGAGGGGACAGGGTCCTACGAGCAGTACTTC
TRBJ2-1 many TRBD2 TRBV20-1 15 CSARPGTSFGNEQFF TGCAGTGCTCGCCCCGGGACTAGCTTTGGGAATGAGCAGTTCTTC
TRBJ2-3 many TRBD1 TRBV28 16 CASSTPGTGSTDTQYF TGTGCCAGCAGTACCCCCGGGACAGGGTCCACAGATACGCAGTATTTT
TRBJ2-6 many - TRBV12-3/TRBV12-4 16 CASRYTGLPGANVLTF TGTGCCAGCAGGTATACAGGGCTTCCTGGGGCCAACGTCCTGACTTTC
TRBJ1-2 - TRBD1 TRBV12-3/TRBV12-4 13 CASSLGQGEGYTF TGTGCCAGCAGCTTAGGACAGGGCGAAGGCTACACCTTC
TRBJ1-5 many - TRBV12-3/TRBV12-4 15 CASSSRQGFNQPQHF TGTGCCAGCAGTTCCCGACAAGGGTTTAATCAGCCCCAGCATTTT
TRBJ2-7 many - TRBV3-1 14 CASSQKAGGYEQYF TGTGCCAGCAGCCAAAAGGCAGGAGGCTACGAGCAGTACTTC
TRBJ1-2 many - TRBV5-1 15 CASRHRTETNYGYTF TGCGCCAGCCGTCATCGGACCGAGACTAACTATGGCTACACCTTC
TRBJ2-1 many - TRBV9 16 CASSVGGSGESNEQFF TGTGCCAGCAGCGTTGGTGGTAGCGGTGAAAGCAATGAGCAGTTCTTC
TRBJ2-1 - TRBD2 TRBV11-3 15 CASSLISGSYNEQFF TGTGCCAGCAGCTTAATTAGCGGGAGTTATAATGAGCAGTTCTTC
TRBJ2-3 many - TRBV20-1 14 CSASDGGSTDTQYF TGCAGTGCTAGTGATGGCGGGAGCACAGATACGCAGTATTTT
TRBJ2-7 many - TRBV20-1 14 CSASVEGGSYEQYF TGCAGTGCTAGCGTTGAGGGGGGTTCCTACGAGCAGTACTTC
TRBJ1-1 many TRBD1 TRBV20-1 15 CSARTGTGVRTEAFF TGCAGTGCTAGAACCGGGACAGGGGTCCGGACTGAAGCTTTCTTT
TRBJ2-3 many - TRBV7-2 15 CASSSLTRAADTQYF TGTGCCAGCAGCTCCCTAACTAGAGCGGCGGATACGCAGTATTTT
TRBJ2-3 many - TRBV20-1 14 CSATEYSSTDTQYF TGCAGTGCTACCGAGTACAGCAGCACAGATACGCAGTATTTT
TRBJ1-1 many - TRBV7-6 14 CASSSNRGNTEAFF TGTGCCAGCAGCTCAAATCGGGGGAACACTGAAGCTTTCTTT
TRBJ2-2 many TRBD2 TRBV20-1 16 CSARVGQRENTGELFF TGCAGTGCTAGAGTTGGGCAGCGGGAGAACACCGGGGAGCTGTTTTTT
TRBJ2-7 many - TRBV20-1 16 CSALPAARGTGYEQYF TGCAGTGCCCTCCCCGCGGCAAGGGGGACGGGGTACGAGCAGTACTTC
TRBJ1-1 many TRBD1 TRBV5-1 14 CASSWTGGDTEAFF TGCGCCAGCAGCTGGACAGGGGGTGACACTGAAGCTTTCTTT
TRBJ2-3 many - TRBV20-1 15 CSARDPGAGTDTQYF TGCAGTGCTAGAGATCCGGGAGCGGGCACAGATACGCAGTATTTT
TRBJ2-1 many - TRBV29-1 11 CSGISYNEQFF TGCAGCGGAATCTCCTACAATGAGCAGTTCTTC
TRBJ2-7 many - TRBV28 15 CASSLSGRHRSEQYF TGTGCCAGCAGTTTATCCGGACGTCACCGGAGCGAGCAGTACTTC
TRBJ2-5 medium-sized - TRBV18 15 CASSPYPGAQETQYF TGTGCCAGCTCACCCTATCCAGGCGCGCAAGAGACCCAGTACTTC
TRBJ2-7 many - TRBV20-1 12 CSARDVGYEQYF TGCAGTGCTAGAGATGTAGGATACGAGCAGTACTTC
TRBJ2-1 many - TRBV20-1 11 CSAQSRDSQFF TGCAGTGCCCAGTCCCGGGACTCACAGTTCTTC
TRBJ1-1 many - TRBV20-1 12 CSAAPWNTEAFF TGCAGTGCCGCCCCGTGGAACACTGAAGCTTTCTTT
TRBJ1-1 many - TRBV20-1 14 CSARAMGLGTEAFF TGCAGTGCTAGAGCAATGGGGCTAGGCACTGAAGCTTTCTTT
TRBJ1-6 many TRBD1 TRBV9 15 CASSGATGVNSPLNF TGTGCCAGCAGTGGGGCGACAGGGGTCAATTCACCCCTCAACTTT